This TCR beta chain was sequenced during a study of blood T cell repertoires in COVID-19. Turning to the study itself: The samples span acute and convalescent COVID-19 from the United States, Italy and Spain. PBMCs, B-cell-depleted T cells, or T cells provided the cDNA or gDNA that made up the material.

This clone was counted a few times. While infection was still active, Seattle patients were enrolled and then followed longitudinally. Authors' processing steps: Amplification with reference gene primers provided the estimates of nucleated cell counts. The protocol was immunoSEQ multiplex PCR, while the TCRdb copy is restricted to in-frame clones and leaves out a portion. V, J and clone size were drawn from that table, and D and trimming were deduced from the DNA. The data contain about 300,000 clones, roughly 80% of them singletons. The CDR3 consists of 16 residues. Trimming cost V 4 bases and J 2 bases; bases outside gene matches: 6. Germline-derived CDR1 and CDR2 are SGHAT and FQNNGV.

The source of this sequence is a human donor with COVID-19, enrolled during active disease. The donor label of this sample is uncertain. The V gene is TRBV11-2, the J gene TRBJ1-3, with 9 positions matching TRBD1. The sample consisted of peripheral blood. This CDR3 reads CASSSLDRGTGNTIYF. For the CDR3, the DNA is TGTGCCAGCAGCTCCCTGGACAGGGGAACTGGAAACACCATATATTTT.